The next 23 T cell receptor beta chains were all read from a single sample in a study of T cell changes during pregnancy in multiple sclerosis. The protocol was immunoSEQ multiplex PCR, while the TCRdb copy is restricted to in-frame clones and leaves out a portion. Counted here are 50,000 to 60,000 clones, over 75% occurring once; the ten biggest clones make up roughly 1.8%. Sequencing used peripheral blood, obtained after pregnancy. These receptors all come from a female donor with multiple sclerosis, enrolled in a pregnancy study.

This clone was observed a single time. The chain uses TRBV7-2 and TRBJ1-5; maybe TRBD1 (6 bases). Trimming pared 5 bases from V and 3 bases from J, leaving 20 bases between. This CDR3 is built from 17 residues. Germline CDR1 SGHTA, CDR2 FQGNSA. The CDR3 protein is CASSLSFGTQHNQPQHF. The DNA of the CDR3 is TGTGCCAGCAGCCTGAGCTTTGGGACACAACACAATCAGCCCCAGCATTTT.

This clone occurred once. Relative to the germline gene, one junction end is altered; a read error may explain this. V is TRBV19 and J is TRBJ1-5; possibly TRBD1 for D (6 bases). The CDR3 loop spans 13 amino acids. From germline, CDR1 is LNHDA and CDR2 SQIVND (reference sequence). The CDR3 spells CASSNWDNRPQHF. CDR3 DNA sequence: TGTGCCAGTAGTAATTGGGACAATCGGCCCCAGCATTTT.

The rearrangement joins TRBV5-4 to TRBJ1-4, with D tentatively TRBD1 (5 bases). V lost 4 bases, J lost 0 bases, and 13 bases lay in between. Germline V lookup: CDR1 SGHNT, CDR2 YYREEE (reference sequence). The CDR3 runs 16 residues. Here the CDR3 reads CASSLGRDATNEKLFF. CDR3 sequence (DNA): TGTGCCAGCAGCCTGGGGAGGGACGCAACTAATGAAAAACTGTTTTTT.

This clone was counted once. J is TRBJ2-2 and V is TRBV7-3; 9 positions match TRBD1. The CDR3 loop spans 16 amino acids. The germline V gene has CDR1 SGHTA and CDR2 FQGTGA. The V and J ends lost 1 base and 5 bases, in that order; junction bases with no gene match: 5. The CDR3 coding sequence is TGTGCCAGCAGCTTAATCGGGACAGGGCTGACCGGGGAGCTGTTTTTT. This translates into CASSLIGTGLTGELFF.

The chain joins TRBV7-9 to TRBJ1-5, with 7 nucleotides matching TRBD1. The V segment lost 1 base and the J segment 1 base; nucleotides outside the gene matches: 10. The CDR3 has 18 amino acids. Germline lookup yields CDR1 SEHNR and CDR2 FQNEAQ (reference sequence). The CDR3 loop is CASSLVGGGTTSNQPQHF. The CDR3 DNA is TGTGCCAGCAGCTTAGTTGGAGGGGGCACAACGAGCAATCAGCCCCAGCATTTT.

For the CDR3, the DNA is TGTGCCAGCAGCTTCCCTAATCAGCCCCAGCATTTT. It specifies CASSFPNQPQHF. The chain uses TRBV7-9 and TRBJ1-5; unclear D gene. V lost 3 bases to trimming and J lost 4 bases, with 4 bases between them. The CDR3 consists of 12 residues. Germline values: CDR1 SEHNR, CDR2 FQNEAQ (reference sequence). The variable domain in full, completed from reference TRBV7-9 and TRBJ1-5, reads DTGVSQNPRHKITKRGQNVTFRCDPISEHNRLYWYRQTLGQGPEFLTYFQNEAQLEKSRLLSDRFSAERPKGSFSTLEIQRTEQGDSAMYLCASSFPNQPQHFGDGTRLSIL.

The rearrangement uses TRBV30 and TRBJ1-1; TRBD1 aligns across 7 bases. Trimming removed 4 bases from V and 6 bases from J; junction bases left unmatched: 11. This CDR3 is built from 14 residues. Germline-derived CDR1 and CDR2 are GTSNPN and SVGIG (reference sequence). The CDR3 DNA reads as TGTGCCTGGATAAACCCGGGTGGACAGGCTGAAGCTTTCTTT. It specifies CAWINPGGQAEAFF. The full variable domain, completed using reference TRBV30 and TRBJ1-1, is SQTIHQWPATLVQPVGSPLSLECTVEGTSNPNLYWYRQAAGRGLQLLFYSVGIGQISSEVPQNLSASRPQDRQFILSSKKLLLSDSGFYLCAWINPGGQAEAFFGQGTRLTVV.

The chain combines TRBV4-1 with TRBJ1-2; no clear D. In germline, CDR1 is MGHRA, CDR2 YSYEKL. The CDR3 length is 16 residues. Trimming removed 1 base at V and 0 bases at J, with 12 bases between. The chain's CDR3 is CASSQAGRLANYGYTF. The CDR3 coding sequence is TGCGCCAGCAGCCAAGCCGGTCGGCTAGCTAACTATGGCTACACCTTC.

V is TRBV30 and J is TRBJ1-2; TRBD1 agrees at 9 bases. This CDR3 has 14 residues. V was pared by 5 bases and J by 4 bases, with 8 bases of the junction left unmatched. Germline V gene sequence: CDR1 GTSNPN, CDR2 SVGIG (reference sequence). CDR3 DNA: TGTGCCTGGGGACAGGGGAGTTGGAGCTATGGCTACACCTTC. Translating gives CAWGQGSWSYGYTF.

The gene calls are TRBV11-1 and TRBJ1-1; perhaps TRBD1 as D (6 bases). Germline-derived CDR1 and CDR2 are SGHAT and FQDESV (reference sequence). V was shortened by 5 bases and J by 5 bases, with 15 bases between the two germline ends. The CDR3 loop spans 14 amino acids. The CDR3 spells CASSPGGARTEAFF. CDR3 DNA sequence: TGTGCCAGCAGCCCTGGGGGGGCGAGGACTGAAGCTTTCTTT. The whole variable domain, filled in from reference TRBV11-1 and TRBJ1-1, reads EAEVAQSPRYKITEKSQAVAFWCDPISGHATLYWYRQILGQGPELLVQFQDESVVDDSQLPKDRFSAERLKGVDSTLKIQPAELGDSAMYLCASSPGGARTEAFFGQGTRLTVV.

This clone has a handful of counts. This chain uses TRBV5-1 with TRBJ2-3; 7 bases are shared with TRBD2. The CDR3 loop spans 17 amino acids. The J segment lost 2 bases and the V segment lost 4 bases, leaving 13 bases of the junction unmatched. Germline CDR1 SGHRS, CDR2 YFSETQ. CDR3 in DNA: TGCGCCAGCAGCCCCGGCGCGGGCGGGACTAACACAGATACGCAGTATTTT. Protein sequence: CASSPGAGGTNTDTQYF.

In this sample, this clone turned up once. This chain connects TRBV30 to TRBJ1-2; the D is unclear. Trimming left V 3 bases short and J 7 bases short, with 9 bases between. This CDR3 has 11 residues. Germline V gives CDR1 GTSNPN, CDR2 SVGIG (reference sequence). For the CDR3, the DNA is TGTGCCTGGAGCTTAACGGGTGGCTACACCTTC. Translating it yields CAWSLTGGYTF.

Here the CDR3 DNA reads TGTGCCAGCAGACGCGACAGAGACTCTGGAAACACCATATATTTT. Translation gives CASRRDRDSGNTIYF. The chain recombines TRBV27 with TRBJ1-3; D might be TRBD1 (5 bases). CDR1 is MNHEY, CDR2 SMNVEV, per germline (reference sequence). The CDR3 is made up of 15 amino acids. Trimming stripped 6 bases from V and 0 bases from J, with 12 bases between.

This rearrangement joins TRBV5-5 to TRBJ1-1; 7 bases are a match to TRBD1. CDR1 and CDR2 from the germline V gene are SGHKS and YYEKEE (reference sequence). The CDR3 sequence is 14 residues long. The junction had 8 bases not matched to a gene; V was cut back by 2 bases and J by 7 bases. The CDR3 DNA follows: TGTGCCAGCAGCTTACGAAGCCAGGGGGTTGAAGCTTTCTTT. It encodes CASSLRSQGVEAFF.

The J gene is TRBJ2-7, the V gene TRBV5-6; a weak D match, TRBD2 (5 bases). Germline loops: CDR1 SGHDT, CDR2 YYEEEE. V gave up 4 bases and J gave up 5 bases, with 19 bases separating them. The CDR3 has 15 amino acids. The CDR3 bases are TGTGCCAGCAGCCCTCGACATCGGGGATCCAACGAGCAGTACTTC. Translated: CASSPRHRGSNEQYF. Filled out from reference TRBV5-6 and TRBJ2-7, the complete variable domain reads DAGVTQSPTHLIKTRGQQVTLRCSPKSGHDTVSWYQQALGQGPQFIFQYYEEEERQRGNFPDRFSGHQFPNYSSELNVNALLLGDSALYLCASSPRHRGSNEQYFGPGTRLTVT.

The chain is built from TRBV20-1 and TRBJ2-7; 7 bases align to TRBD1. V was clipped by 1 base and J by 10 bases; unmatched bases: 4. CDR1 is DFQATT and CDR2 is SNEGSKA in the germline V gene (reference sequence). This CDR3 is 11 amino acids long. The CDR3 nucleotides are TGCAGTGCTAGAGGTGACAGGGTTCAGTACTTC. Its protein product is CSARGDRVQYF.

V and J are TRBV6-6 and TRBJ1-4; weak D call: TRBD1 (5 bases). V was cut by 5 bases and J by 3 bases, with 13 bases left in between. Germline lookup yields CDR1 MNHNY and CDR2 SVGAGI (reference sequence). CDR3 length: 15 residues. CDR3 in amino acids: CASSTKDRANEKLFF. CDR3 sequence (DNA): TGTGCCAGCAGTACAAAAGACAGAGCTAATGAAAAACTGTTTTTT.

The V gene is TRBV18, the J gene TRBJ2-7; TRBD1 matches 9 bases. This CDR3 contains 15 residues. V trimming: 3 bases; J trimming: 3 bases; junction bases outside the gene matches: 6. Germline V lookup: CDR1 KGHSH, CDR2 LQKENI. The CDR3 region is CASSPSDRGGYEQYF. The CDR3 DNA reads TGTGCCAGCTCACCTTCGGACAGGGGAGGCTACGAGCAGTACTTC.

V gene TRBV5-6 combines with J gene TRBJ2-5; D gene uncertain. The CDR3 length is 13 residues. CDR1 is SGHDT, CDR2 YYEEEE, per germline. The V end was cut by 5 bases, the J end by 2 bases, with 10 bases between. DNA for the CDR3: TGTGCCAGCAGTACGGTACAGCAAGAGACCCAGTACTTC. Residues: CASSTVQQETQYF.

The rearrangement links TRBV5-4 to TRBJ1-6, with TRBD1 as a possible D gene (5 bases). CDR1 SGHNT and CDR2 YYREEE come from the germline V gene (reference sequence). The CDR3 is made up of 16 amino acids. V lost 4 bases to trimming and J lost 0 bases, with 11 bases between them. In DNA, the CDR3 is TGTGCCAGCAGCCTGGGGGAGAGCTCCTATAATTCACCCCTCCACTTT. Translation gives CASSLGESSYNSPLHF.

This sequence joins TRBV21-1 and TRBJ1-2; whether TRBD1, the table's D call, matches the DNA was not checked. TRBV21-1 is a known pseudogene. The CDR3 has 18 residues. CDR3 sequence reads: CASSNRGGGTGNRYGYTF. In DNA form, the CDR3 reads TGTGCCAGCAGCAATCGAGGGGGGGGGACAGGGAACCGCTATGGCTACACCTTC.

This sequence joins TRBV7-4 and TRBJ2-3, with 11 nucleotides matching TRBD1. There are 15 residues in the CDR3. The germline V gene has CDR1 SGHVT and CDR2 SQSDAQ. V shed 7 bases, J shed 11 bases, and the junction held 14 bases outside the gene matches. The CDR3 bases are TGTGCCAGCATCTCGGCGGGCGGACAGGGGGCGCAGCAGTATTTT. Protein: CASISAGGQGAQQYF.

This chain connects TRBV27 to TRBJ1-2; D call uncertain. In germline, CDR1 is MNHEY, CDR2 SMNVEV (reference sequence). The V and J ends lost 4 bases and 4 bases respectively, with 16 bases between them. The CDR3 spans 15 residues. CDR3 coding DNA: TGTGCCAGCAGTTATGGCGAGGGCCCCCGCTATGGCTACACCTTC. It is translated as CASSYGEGPRYGYTF.